Presented here are 30 T cell receptor beta chains from one specimen sequenced in a study of blood T cell repertoires in COVID-19 (dated by TCRdb to the early 2020s). Libraries were made using the immunoSEQ multiplex PCR assay. What TCRdb holds here is the immuneACCESS table cut down to in-frame rearrangements. Part of the clones is not present; checked against another copy, under half of the missing clones reflect an unresolved V gene, and the others are unexplained. This sample is represented by 70,000 or so clones; over 80% of them were singletons. About 13% of the sample goes to the ten largest clones. Material for sequencing was peripheral blood. These receptors were collected from a man between 45 and 60 years old with COVID-19, enrolled during active disease.

The genes are TRBV13 and TRBJ2-1; TRBD2 matches 8 bases. Germline CDR1 reads PRHDT; CDR2 reads FYEKMQ (reference sequence). V shed 7 bases, J shed 0 bases, and the junction held 5 bases outside the gene matches. This CDR3 region has 15 residues. The CDR3, as DNA: TGTGCCAGCAAGCGGGAGAGGAGCTCCTACAATGAGCAGTTCTTC. The encoded protein is CASKRERSSYNEQFF. Full variable domain (remainder filled in from reference TRBV13 and TRBJ2-1): AAGVIQSPRHLIKEKRETATLKCYPIPRHDTVYWYQQGPGQDPQFLISFYEKMQSDKGSIPDRFSAQQFSDYHSELNMSSLELGDSALYFCASKRERSSYNEQFFGPGTRLTVL.

The V gene is TRBV20-1, the J gene TRBJ2-1, with D uncertain. The V end was cut by 3 bases, the J end by 2 bases, with 17 bases between. The length of the CDR3 is 16 residues. Germline lookup yields CDR1 DFQATT and CDR2 SNEGSKA (reference sequence). CDR3 amino acids: CSASGISSATYNEQFF. The DNA for the CDR3 is TGCAGTGCTAGTGGTATTTCCTCCGCTACCTACAATGAGCAGTTCTTC.

This clone was seen once. The genes are TRBV4-2 and TRBJ1-4, with unresolved D. Trimming took off 2 bases at V and 8 bases at J, with 12 bases between the two ends. This CDR3 contains 14 residues. Germline assignment: CDR1 LGHNA and CDR2 YNFKEQ. CDR3 residues: CASSQPTTREKLFF. CDR3 DNA: TGTGCCAGCAGCCAACCTACGACGAGGGAAAAACTGTTTTTT.

The chain carries TRBV6-2 or TRBV6-3 and TRBJ2-7, with 9 positions matching TRBD2. The CDR3 extends over 15 amino acids. Trimming took 4 bases from V and 4 from J; bases not matched to a gene: 8. Looked up from germline, CDR1 is MNHEY and CDR2 is SVGEGT. CDR3: CASSWGSGSPYEQYF. Written as DNA, the CDR3 is TGTGCCAGCAGTTGGGGTAGCGGGAGCCCGTACGAGCAGTACTTC.

CDR3 in DNA: TGTGCCAGCAGTTTTCAAGGACAGGGGAACAATGAGCAGTTCTTC. Amino acid sequence: CASSFQGQGNNEQFF. The V and J genes are TRBV28 and TRBJ2-1, with TRBD1 matching over 9 bases. The trim removed 3 bases at V and 5 bases at J, leaving 5 bases unmatched. The germline V gene encodes CDR1 MDHEN and CDR2 SYDVKM. This CDR3 is built from 15 residues.

The chain uses TRBV3-1 (or the pseudogene TRBV3-2) and TRBJ2-5; unclear D gene. CDR3 length: 23 residues. The germline V gene encodes CDR1 LGHDT and CDR2 YNNKEL (reference sequence). Trimming removed 0 bases from V and 1 base from J, with 33 bases in between. The DNA of the CDR3 is TGTGCCAGCAGCCAAGATTCCCCGAATGGCCACGATAAGACACCACTGTTCCAAGAGACCCAGTACTTC. It specifies CASSQDSPNGHDKTPLFQETQYF.

The chain recombines TRBV20-1 with TRBJ2-5; TRBD2 aligns across 9 bases. The CDR3 loop spans 11 amino acids. CDR1 and CDR2 from the germline V gene are DFQATT and SNEGSKA (reference sequence). The CDR3 bases are TGCAGCGGACTAGCGACAGAGACCCAGTACTTC. Its protein product is CSGLATETQYF.

This chain uses TRBV9 with TRBJ1-3; 9 bases align to TRBD1. V lost 3 bases and J lost 9; bases outside the gene matches: 7. CDR1 is SGDLS and CDR2 is YYNGEE in the germline V gene. This CDR3 is built from 14 residues. Here the CDR3 DNA reads TGTGCCAGCAGCGCGGGACAGGGCAGATCCACCATATATTTT. Protein sequence: CASSAGQGRSTIYF.

The sample holds one count of this clone. This chain connects TRBV19 to TRBJ1-1; maybe TRBD1 (6 bases). Germline loops: CDR1 LNHDA, CDR2 SQIVND (reference sequence). The CDR3 is 17 amino acids. Trimming removed 10 bases from V and 10 bases from J, with 34 bases in between. The CDR3 nucleotides read TGTGCCACTAAGGGGGGGCCGGAGGGTCGGAATCTATTGAGAGCTTTCTTT. Its protein is CATKGGPEGRNLLRAFF.

This chain connects TRBV9 to TRBJ1-2, with 8 bases fitting TRBD1. Germline V gene sequence: CDR1 SGDLS, CDR2 YYNGEE. V was pared by 4 bases and J by 8 bases, with 7 bases of the junction left unmatched. The CDR3 runs to 13 residues. The CDR3 spells CASSLQGAGGYTF. The DNA of the CDR3 is TGTGCCAGCAGCCTCCAGGGGGCGGGCGGCTACACCTTC.

In its sample, this clone was seen a few times. This chain joins TRBV11-2 and TRBJ1-1; maybe TRBD1 (5 bases). CDR3 length equals 15 residues. Per germline, CDR1 SGHAT and CDR2 FQNNGV. The V gene lost 1 base and the J gene lost 1 base, with 10 bases spanning the gap. Written as DNA, the CDR3 is TGTGCCAGCAGCTTAGGGGGGAGGCAGAACACTGAAGCTTTCTTT. This codes for CASSLGGRQNTEAFF.

This chain links TRBV27 with TRBJ1-6; D gene uncertain. This CDR3 contains 15 residues. The V end lost 0 bases, the J end lost 4 bases, and 7 bases lay between the germline ends. Germline CDR1 and CDR2: MNHEY and SMNVEV (reference sequence). The CDR3 spells CASSLSHSYNSPLHF. DNA for the CDR3: TGTGCCAGCAGTTTATCGCACAGTTATAATTCACCCCTCCACTTT.

The rearrangement links TRBV19 to TRBJ2-7; 8 bases are shared with TRBD2. The ends lost 6 bases at V and 2 bases at J; junction bases unmatched: 0. CDR1 and CDR2 from the germline V gene are LNHDA and SQIVND (reference sequence). This CDR3 is built from 12 residues. The CDR3 reads CASSGRAYEQYF. CDR3 DNA: TGTGCCAGTAGCGGGAGGGCCTACGAGCAGTACTTC.

The gene calls are TRBV28 and TRBJ2-3, with TRBD2 identical over 7 bases. V shed 6 bases, J shed 6 bases, and the junction held 9 bases outside the gene matches. The CDR3 sequence is 14 residues long. From germline, CDR1 is MDHEN and CDR2 SYDVKM. The CDR3 loop is CASRTGTMFDTQYF. The DNA for the CDR3 is TGTGCCAGCAGAACCGGGACTATGTTTGATACGCAGTATTTT.

The V call is TRBV5-4, the J call TRBJ2-7, with D perhaps TRBD1 (6 bases). The CDR3 totals 14 residues. Germline CDR1 reads SGHNT; CDR2 reads YYREEE (reference sequence). Trimming pared 4 bases from V and 0 bases from J, leaving 11 bases between. In DNA form, the CDR3 reads TGTGCCAGCAGCAGTACAGGGAGCTCCTACGAGCAGTACTTC. Translation gives CASSSTGSSYEQYF.

CDR3 sequence (DNA): TGCGCCAGCAGCTTGACAGGGGGCTACACCGGGGAGCTGTTTTTT. As protein: CASSLTGGYTGELFF. The V and J genes are TRBV5-1 and TRBJ2-2; 9 bases match TRBD1. V gave up 1 base and J gave up 3 bases; unmatched junction bases: 1. Germline V gives CDR1 SGHRS, CDR2 YFSETQ. The CDR3 extends over 15 amino acids.

The CDR3 loop is CASRGDYNSPLHF. The CDR3 DNA is TGCGCCAGTCGGGGGGACTATAATTCACCCCTCCACTTT. The chain recombines TRBV5-1 with TRBJ1-6; D is perhaps TRBD1 (5 bases). V lost 8 bases to trimming and J lost 3 bases, with 9 bases between them. The CDR3 spans 13 residues. Germline-derived CDR1 and CDR2 are SGHRS and YFSETQ.

The chain couples TRBV5-6 to TRBJ2-6; maybe TRBD2 (6 bases). The CDR3 loop spans 15 amino acids. V lost 4 bases and J 3 bases, leaving 11 bases between the germline ends. Germline V gene data show CDR1 as SGHDT and CDR2 as YYEEEE. CDR3 region: CASSPLAGGANVLTF. The CDR3, as DNA: TGTGCCAGCAGCCCACTAGCTGGTGGGGCCAACGTCCTGACTTTC.

The chain recombines TRBV5-1 with TRBJ2-2, with TRBD1 as a possible D gene (6 bases). Trimming took off 1 base at V and 1 base at J, with 11 bases between the two ends. Looked up from germline, CDR1 is SGHRS and CDR2 is YFSETQ. CDR3 length equals 16 residues. The CDR3 loop reads CASSLTGSVNTGELFF. CDR3 sequence (DNA): TGCGCCAGCAGCTTGACAGGGTCGGTGAACACCGGGGAGCTGTTTTTT.

The CDR3 DNA follows: TGCGCCAGCAGCTTGGTTAGCGGGAGGTCAGATACGCAGTATTTT. Protein product: CASSLVSGRSDTQYF. The rearrangement uses TRBV5-1 and TRBJ2-3, with TRBD2 identical over 10 bases. The CDR3 covers 15 residues. The V and J ends lost 0 bases and 4 bases, in that order; junction bases with no gene match: 2. The germline V gene encodes CDR1 SGHRS and CDR2 YFSETQ.

V gene TRBV30 combines with J gene TRBJ2-7; D gene uncertain. Per germline, CDR1 GTSNPN and CDR2 SVGIG (reference sequence). CDR3 length: 14 amino acids. V gave up 0 bases and J gave up 0 bases, with 9 bases separating them. The CDR3 region is CAWSVQGGSYEQYF. CDR3 bases: TGTGCCTGGAGTGTACAAGGCGGCTCCTACGAGCAGTACTTC.

V and J are TRBV28 and TRBJ2-7, with 8 bases aligning to TRBD1. Trimming cost V 7 bases and J 4 bases; bases outside gene matches: 6. This CDR3 region has 13 residues. The germline V gene has CDR1 MDHEN and CDR2 SYDVKM. The CDR3 region is CASKRQGLYEQYF. CDR3 bases: TGTGCCAGCAAAAGACAGGGGCTATACGAGCAGTACTTC.

This clone appeared a few times. The chain couples TRBV30 to TRBJ2-1; 7 positions agree with TRBD2. The CDR3 spans 15 residues. Per the germline V gene, CDR1 is GTSNPN and CDR2 is SVGIG (reference sequence). The trim removed 5 bases at V and 1 base at J, leaving 8 bases unmatched. The CDR3 DNA reads as TGTGCCTGGGGGGAGGGAGGGTTATCCTACAATGAGCAGTTCTTC. Translation gives CAWGEGGLSYNEQFF.

This clone was seen more than once but under ten times. The chain is built from TRBV9 and TRBJ2-1; 16 nucleotides match TRBD2. This CDR3 is built from 20 residues. Germline lookup yields CDR1 SGDLS and CDR2 YYNGEE. V was pared by 3 bases and J by 3 bases, with 12 bases of the junction left unmatched. The CDR3 loop reads CASSATGTSGRANNYNEQFF. The CDR3 DNA follows: TGTGCCAGCAGCGCTACCGGGACTAGCGGGAGGGCCAATAACTACAATGAGCAGTTCTTC.

The V gene is TRBV24-1, the J gene TRBJ2-1; D is perhaps TRBD2 (6 bases). CDR3 size: 16 residues. Germline-derived CDR1 and CDR2 are KGHDR and SFDVKD. V lost 3 bases to trimming and J lost 7 bases, with 18 bases between them. CDR3: CATSDNRDSRLNEQFF. For the CDR3, the DNA is TGTGCCACCAGTGATAACCGGGACTCCCGGTTGAATGAGCAGTTCTTC.

This sequence joins TRBV7-9 and TRBJ2-7, with 8 bases that match TRBD1. Losses at the gene ends were 4 bases for V and 2 bases for J; bases not matched to a gene: 7. CDR1 SEHNR and CDR2 FQNEAQ come from the germline V gene (reference sequence). The CDR3 extends over 15 amino acids. The CDR3 DNA reads as TGTGCCAGCAGCTCAACAGGGGGGCTTGCCTACGAGCAGTACTTC. Protein product: CASSSTGGLAYEQYF.

The CDR3 is CASMDSATRGSYTF. In nucleotides, the CDR3 is TGTGCCAGCATGGACTCGGCGACACGAGGGAGCTACACCTTC. The rearrangement links TRBV28 to TRBJ1-2; D remains unclear. CDR3 length: 14 residues. V lost 7 bases and J 9 bases, leaving 21 bases between the germline ends. Germline values: CDR1 MDHEN, CDR2 SYDVKM.

This clone was seen only once. The chain carries TRBV9 and TRBJ2-5, with a possible D match to TRBD1 (6 bases). CDR3 length equals 14 residues. Trimming removed 4 bases at V and 1 base at J, with 11 bases between. From germline, CDR1 is SGDLS and CDR2 YYNGEE. The CDR3 protein is CASSTNRAQETQYF. CDR3 coding DNA: TGTGCCAGCAGCACAAACAGGGCCCAAGAGACCCAGTACTTC.

This chain connects TRBV3-1 (or the pseudogene TRBV3-2) to TRBJ2-3; D possibly corresponds to TRBD2 (5 bases). Germline V CDR1 and CDR2: LGHDT, YNNKEL (reference sequence). The V end was cut by 0 bases, the J end by 6 bases, with 10 bases between. The CDR3 loop spans 14 amino acids. The CDR3 DNA is TGTGCCAGCAGCCAAGAGGCTAGCTCGGATACGCAGTATTTT. Translated: CASSQEASSDTQYF.

The J gene is TRBJ2-7, the V gene TRBV15; tentative D call: TRBD1 (6 bases). Germline V CDR1 and CDR2: LNHNV, YYDKDF (reference sequence). The CDR3 sequence is 16 residues long. Trimming left V 0 bases short and J 1 base short, with 13 bases between. This CDR3 is CATSRDMGATSYEQYF. The CDR3 DNA reads as TGTGCCACCAGCAGAGATATGGGGGCAACTTCCTACGAGCAGTACTTC.